A selection of T cell receptor beta chains follows, all from one sample in a study of blood T cell repertoires in COVID-19. TCRdb's table, derived via immunoSEQ multiplex PCR, lists solely in-frame clones and lacks some. Here the sample spans some 120,000 clones, over 75% being singletons. The sequencing input was peripheral blood. The receptors come from an elderly woman with acute or convalescent COVID-19. Each CDR3 is given with its conserved first and last residue. A D gene is named only where the DNA matches it firmly. Some rows mark clone size as missing; the rest say once, few, many or name a class of expanded clone.

TRBJ2-1 | TRBV15 | TRBD2 | NA | CATSGTNSYNEQFF | TGTGCCACCAGCGGGACTAACTCCTACAATGAGCAGTTCTTC
TRBJ1-3 | TRBV21-1 | NA | NA | CASSILPSGNTIYF | TGTGCCAGCAGCATTCTCCCCTCTGGAAACACCATATATTTT
TRBJ2-3 | TRBV5-1 | TRBD2 | NA | CASYPGLVGDTQYF | TGCGCCAGTTACCCGGGACTAGTAGGCGATACGCAGTATTTT
TRBJ1-6 | TRBV3-1/TRBV3-2 | NA | NA | CASSQVGNSNSPLHF | TGTGCCAGCAGCCAAGTTGGCAATTCCAATTCACCCCTCCACTTT
TRBJ2-3 | TRBV19 | TRBD1 | once | CASRDRGNTDTQYF | TGTGCCAGTCGAGACAGGGGCAACACAGATACGCAGTATTTT
TRBJ2-2 | TRBV5-4 | NA | NA | CASSVGAQGNTGELFF | TGTGCCAGCAGCGTAGGGGCCCAGGGAAACACCGGGGAGCTGTTTTTT
TRBJ1-5 | TRBV21-1 | NA | NA | CASTTLPGSRNQPQHF | TGTGCCAGCACCACCCTGCCGGGGAGCCGCAATCAGCCCCAGCATTTT
TRBJ1-2 | TRBV2 | TRBD1 | NA | CASSDTGVGYTF | TGTGCCAGCAGTGATACAGGGGTTGGCTACACCTTC
TRBJ2-7 | TRBV6-5 | TRBD2 | NA | CASSYSRGVQDEQYF | TGTGCCAGCAGTTACTCACGGGGGGTCCAGGACGAGCAGTACTTC
TRBJ1-6 | TRBV3-1/TRBV3-2 | TRBD1 | NA | CASSHTGQVSNSPLHF | TGTGCCAGCAGCCATACCGGACAGGTTTCCAATTCACCCCTCCACTTT
TRBJ1-1 | TRBV5-1 | TRBD1 | NA | CASSLWTGRSEAFF | TGCGCCAGCAGCTTATGGACAGGGAGGAGTGAAGCTTTCTTT
TRBJ1-2 | TRBV12-3/TRBV12-4 | NA | NA | CASSLVAVQGYTF | TGTGCCAGCAGTTTAGTGGCGGTCCAAGGCTACACCTTC
TRBJ2-7 | TRBV18 | TRBD2 | NA | CASTPGLAGEQYF | TGTGCCAGCACGCCGGGACTAGCGGGCGAGCAGTACTTC
TRBJ1-2 | TRBV7-9 | NA | NA | CASSPSGVDGYGYTF | TGTGCCAGCAGCCCGAGCGGGGTGGATGGCTATGGCTACACCTTC
TRBJ2-3 | TRBV12-3/TRBV12-4 | NA | once | CASSSTFTQYF | TGTGCCAGCAGTTCTACGTTCACGCAGTATTTT
TRBJ2-7 | TRBV3-1/TRBV3-2 | NA | NA | CASSRTVYEQYF | TGTGCCAGCAGCCGGACAGTCTACGAGCAGTACTTC
TRBJ2-2 | TRBV7-9 | TRBD1 | NA | CASSLDNRGTEELFF | TGTGCCAGCAGCCTAGATAACAGGGGAACTGAGGAGCTGTTTTTT
TRBJ1-5 | TRBV2 | NA | NA | CASAVEGYNQPQHF | TGTGCCAGCGCTGTTGAGGGATACAATCAGCCCCAGCATTTT
TRBJ1-2 | TRBV3-1/TRBV3-2 | TRBD1 | NA | CASSQDRGGGYGYTF | TGTGCCAGCAGCCAGGATCGAGGGGGCGGGTATGGCTACACCTTC
TRBJ1-5 | TRBV2 | TRBD1 | once | CASSGRGNNQPQHF | TGTGCCAGCAGTGGCAGGGGGAACAATCAGCCCCAGCATTTT
TRBJ2-7 | TRBV7-2 | NA | NA | CASSLELAAGGSYEQYF | TGTGCCAGCAGCTTAGAGTTAGCAGCGGGCGGCTCCTACGAGCAGTACTTC
TRBJ2-7 | TRBV7-3 | TRBD2 | few | CASSLTGREGSYEQYF | TGTGCCAGCAGCTTAACGGGGCGGGAGGGCTCCTACGAGCAGTACTTC
TRBJ2-2 | TRBV4-1 | TRBD2 | NA | CASSQKGLENTGELFF | TGCGCCAGCAGCCAGAAGGGACTAGAGAACACCGGGGAGCTGTTTTTT
TRBJ2-6 | TRBV28 | TRBD1 | NA | CASSLRTGIRIAGANVLTF | TGTGCCAGCAGTTTAAGGACAGGGATAAGGATAGCTGGGGCCAACGTCCTGACTTTC
TRBJ2-7 | TRBV6-5 | NA | NA | CASSPSGTVIYEQYF | TGTGCCAGCAGTCCTTCCGGGACTGTCATCTACGAGCAGTACTTC
TRBJ2-3 | TRBV4-1 | TRBD1 | NA | CASSHRQGGDTQYF | TGCGCCAGCAGCCACCGACAGGGCGGAGATACGCAGTATTTT
TRBJ1-2 | TRBV5-6 | NA | NA | CASSLAGSRGNYGYTF | TGTGCCAGCAGCTTGGCTGGGAGCAGGGGAAACTATGGCTACACCTTC
TRBJ1-3 | TRBV18 | TRBD1 | NA | CASSPPTGGSGNTIYF | TGTGCCAGCTCACCACCTACAGGGGGCTCTGGAAACACCATATATTTT
TRBJ2-7 | TRBV2 | TRBD1 | NA | CASSEVLGQTYEQYF | TGTGCCAGCAGCGAAGTCTTGGGACAGACGTACGAGCAGTACTTC
TRBJ2-7 | TRBV20-1 | NA | NA | CSASISGPYEQYF | TGCAGTGCTAGTATTAGCGGACCCTACGAGCAGTACTTC
TRBJ2-7 | TRBV29-1 | NA | once | CSANGDRSYEQYF | TGCAGCGCCAACGGGGATCGGTCGTACGAGCAGTACTTC
TRBJ1-2 | TRBV5-1 | TRBD1 | NA | CASSSDRANYGYTF | TGCGCCAGCAGTTCCGACAGGGCCAACTATGGCTACACCTTC
TRBJ1-5 | TRBV5-1 | TRBD1 | NA | CASSQGVGQPQHF | TGCGCCAGCAGTCAGGGGGTGGGACAGCCCCAGCATTTT
TRBJ2-7 | TRBV19 | NA | NA | CASSPQAAYEQYF | TGTGCCAGTAGTCCCCAAGCGGCCTACGAGCAGTACTTC
TRBJ2-1 | TRBV5-1 | TRBD2 | once | CASSLPLAGGAYGQFF | TGCGCCAGCAGCTTGCCCCTAGCGGGGGGTGCCTATGGGCAGTTCTTC
TRBJ1-3 | TRBV10-1 | NA | once | CASSESTLGNTIYF | TGCGCCAGCAGTGAGTCGACTCTTGGAAACACCATATATTTT
TRBJ2-1 | TRBV19 | TRBD1 | NA | CASSKGGGYNEQFF | TGTGCCAGTAGTAAAGGGGGCGGCTACAATGAGCAGTTCTTC
TRBJ1-1 | TRBV12-3/TRBV12-4 | NA | few | CASSSVPTEAFF | TGTGCCAGCAGTTCAGTCCCCACTGAAGCTTTCTTT
TRBJ2-3 | TRBV5-5 | NA | NA | CASSLGASHSTDTQYF | TGTGCCAGCAGCCTGGGGGCATCCCATAGCACAGATACGCAGTATTTT
TRBJ1-5 | TRBV3-1/TRBV3-2 | NA | NA | CASSQGGGAGNQPQHF | TGTGCCAGCAGCCAAGGAGGGGGGGCAGGGAATCAGCCCCAGCATTTT
TRBJ1-5 | TRBV10-3 | NA | NA | CAISDVAGHSNQPQHF | TGTGCCATCAGTGACGTGGCAGGACATAGCAATCAGCCCCAGCATTTT
TRBJ1-1 | TRBV7-9 | TRBD1 | NA | CASSATGVNTEAFF | TGTGCCAGCAGCGCGACAGGGGTCAACACTGAAGCTTTCTTT
TRBJ2-1 | TRBV7-2 | NA | NA | CASSYLRGRNEQFF | TGTGCCAGCAGCTATCTCAGGGGAAGGAATGAGCAGTTCTTC
TRBJ2-5 | TRBV6-5 | NA | NA | CASQKLSYQETQYF | TGTGCCAGCCAGAAACTAAGCTACCAAGAGACCCAGTACTTC
TRBJ1-1 | TRBV10-3 | TRBD1 | NA | CAITSTGGTLQAFF | TGTGCCATCACCTCGACAGGGGGTACACTCCAAGCTTTCTTT
TRBJ2-7 | TRBV6-2/TRBV6-3 | NA | many | CASSYSSGRGSSYEQYF | TGTGCCAGCAGTTACTCGAGTGGTAGGGGGAGCTCCTACGAGCAGTACTTC
TRBJ2-1 | TRBV3-1/TRBV3-2 | TRBD1 | once | CASSQGTRGRINEQFF | TGTGCCAGCAGCCAAGGGACCAGGGGGCGGATCAATGAGCAGTTCTTC
TRBJ2-7 | TRBV28 | TRBD1 | NA | CASSQPGQGSYEQYF | TGTGCCAGCAGCCAGCCTGGACAGGGTTCCTACGAGCAGTACTTC
TRBJ2-5 | TRBV4-2 | TRBD2 | NA | CASSQAGREETQYF | TGTGCCAGCAGCCAAGCCGGGAGGGAAGAGACCCAGTACTTC
TRBJ1-5 | TRBV4-1 | NA | NA | CASSQTGLSNQPQHF | TGCGCCAGCAGCCAAACAGGGTTGAGCAATCAGCCCCAGCATTTT
TRBJ2-1 | TRBV6-5 | TRBD2 | NA | CASSPGVAGAAEQFF | TGTGCCAGCAGCCCCGGGGTAGCGGGGGCCGCGGAGCAGTTCTTC
TRBJ1-5 | TRBV6-2/TRBV6-3 | TRBD1 | NA | CASSTNRGTPHQPQHF | TGTGCCAGCAGCACAAACAGGGGGACCCCCCATCAGCCCCAGCATTTT
TRBJ2-7 | TRBV3-1/TRBV3-2 | TRBD2 | NA | CASSPQRGDYEQYF | TGTGCCAGCAGCCCGCAGCGGGGAGACTACGAGCAGTACTTC
TRBJ1-4 | TRBV5-6 | NA | NA | CASSWGVANEKLFF | TGTGCCAGCAGCTGGGGGGTTGCAAATGAAAAACTGTTTTTT
TRBJ1-3 | TRBV18 | NA | NA | CASQPGTTSGNTIYF | TGTGCCAGCCAACCCGGGACAACCTCTGGAAACACCATATATTTT
TRBJ2-7 | TRBV6-4 | NA | few | CASSDQTTGSPYEQYF | TGTGCCAGCAGTGACCAAACCACAGGGTCCCCATACGAGCAGTACTTC